This is a list of T cell receptor beta chains from one sample in a study of cytomegalovirus exposure and HLA in healthy donors. Assay: immunoSEQ multiplex PCR; the TCRdb copy retains only in-frame clones and omits some. The sample totals under 150,000 clones. Sequencing was carried out using PBMCs. The receptors here all came from a man aged 35 to 55 in good health and CMV-seronegative. Both conserved end residues are part of each CDR3. Fields, in order: J gene, D gene, V gene, CDR3 protein, CDR3 DNA. The D gene is left open where the match is weak.

>TRBJ2-1|.|TRBV7-2
CASRRDTYNEQFF
TGTGCCAGCAGGAGGGACACTTACAATGAGCAGTTCTTC
>TRBJ2-1|TRBD1|TRBV5-1
CASGTGGFGEQFF
TGCGCCAGCGGGACAGGGGGATTTGGGGAGCAGTTCTTC
>TRBJ1-2|TRBD1|TRBV27
CASSSRQGNKYGYTF
TGTGCCAGCAGTTCGAGACAGGGAAATAAGTATGGCTACACCTTC
>TRBJ2-1|.|TRBV7-9
CATNPLARRGDYEQFF
TGTGCCACCAACCCCCTGGCCAGGAGAGGGGACTATGAGCAGTTCTTC
>TRBJ1-2|.|TRBV18
CASSPRQEQADGYTF
TGTGCCAGCTCACCACGACAGGAACAGGCGGATGGCTACACCTTC
>TRBJ1-1|.|TRBV6-1
CASSEVLEVGTEAFF
TGTGCCAGCAGTGAAGTGTTAGAGGTTGGCACTGAAGCTTTCTTT
>TRBJ2-7|.|TRBV9
CASSPPSGGYEQYF
TGTGCCAGCAGCCCACCATCAGGGGGGTACGAGCAGTACTTC
>TRBJ2-3|TRBD2|TRBV6-1
CASSEGLAGADTQYF
TGTGCCAGCAGTGAGGGACTAGCGGGGGCGGATACGCAGTATTTT
>TRBJ2-7|.|TRBV4-3
CASSQTDGAYEQYF
TGCGCCAGCAGCCAGACCGATGGAGCCTACGAGCAGTACTTC
>TRBJ1-1|.|TRBV7-2
CASRNMVNTEAFF
TGTGCCAGCAGAAACATGGTGAACACTGAAGCTTTCTTT
>TRBJ2-7|.|TRBV13
CASRKAGFSYEQYF
TGTGCCAGCAGAAAAGCAGGGTTCTCCTACGAGCAGTACTTC
>TRBJ2-5|TRBD2|TRBV2
CASSGGLAGGPGETQYF
TGTGCCAGCAGTGGGGGACTAGCGGGGGGGCCCGGGGAGACCCAGTACTTC
>TRBJ2-2|TRBD1|TRBV5-1
CASSLSGQGGTGELFF
TGCGCCAGCAGCTTGTCGGGACAGGGCGGCACCGGGGAGCTGTTTTTT